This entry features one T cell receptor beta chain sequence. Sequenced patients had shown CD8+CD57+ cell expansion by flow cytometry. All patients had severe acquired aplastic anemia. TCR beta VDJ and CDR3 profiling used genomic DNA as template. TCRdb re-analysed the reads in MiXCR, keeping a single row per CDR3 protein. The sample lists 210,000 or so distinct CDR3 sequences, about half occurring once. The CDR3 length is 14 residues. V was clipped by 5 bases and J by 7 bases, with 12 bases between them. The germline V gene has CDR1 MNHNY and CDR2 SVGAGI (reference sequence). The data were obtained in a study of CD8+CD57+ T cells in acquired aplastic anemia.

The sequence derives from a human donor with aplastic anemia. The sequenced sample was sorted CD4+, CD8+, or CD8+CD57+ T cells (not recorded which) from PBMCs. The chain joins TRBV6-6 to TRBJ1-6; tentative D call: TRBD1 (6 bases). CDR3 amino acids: CASSEQGYNSPLHF. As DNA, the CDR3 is TGTGCCAGCAGTGAACAGGGATACAATTCACCCCTCCACTTT.